These 13 T cell receptor beta chains came from one sample sequenced in a study of shared clonotypes between healthy human individuals. Measured with immunoSEQ multiplex PCR; TCRdb has only the in-frame clones, and not every one. In the table there are over 2 million clones, 85% to 95% of which are singletons. Material for sequencing was naive CD4+ T cells sorted from blood. Specified subset: CD45RA+ positively selected. The receptors shown here come from a man aged 18 to 30 in good health.

The V gene is TRBV5-1, the J gene TRBJ2-1; TRBD2 matches 16 bases. This CDR3 spans 17 amino acids. Germline assignment: CDR1 SGHRS and CDR2 YFSETQ. After removal of 4 bases from V and 7 bases from J, the junction contained 8 bases not matched to a gene. The CDR3 here is CASSPGTSGGAGNEQFF. The CDR3, as DNA: TGCGCCAGCAGCCCCGGGACTAGCGGGGGGGCGGGTAATGAGCAGTTCTTC.

The chain employs TRBV9 and TRBJ2-5; TRBD1 aligns across 8 bases. Germline V gene sequence: CDR1 SGDLS, CDR2 YYNGEE. V dropped 4 bases and J dropped 4; count of bases not matched to a gene: 15. The CDR3 totals 17 residues. The CDR3 sequence: CASSLSVGAGGLETQYF. The DNA for the CDR3 is TGTGCCAGCAGCTTGTCGGTCGGGGCAGGGGGCCTAGAGACCCAGTACTTC.

The rearrangement uses TRBV10-3 and TRBJ2-1; possibly TRBD1 for D (6 bases). The germline V and J ends were trimmed by 6 bases and 10 bases, with 13 bases remaining between them. Germline CDR1 reads ENHRY; CDR2 reads SYGVKD. CDR3 size: 12 residues. The CDR3 here is CAISTGIWEQFF. The CDR3 DNA is TGTGCCATCAGCACAGGGATATGGGAGCAGTTCTTC.

This clone has a single count. The rearrangement uses TRBV2 and TRBJ1-4; the D gene is possibly TRBD1 (5 bases). The CDR3 totals 14 residues. Germline V gene lookup returns CDR1 SNHLY and CDR2 FYNNEI. The V gene lost 2 bases and the J gene lost 7 bases, with 11 bases spanning the gap. Here the CDR3 DNA reads TGTGCCAGCAGTGAAACACAGGAACTTGAAAAACTGTTTTTT. Its protein product is CASSETQELEKLFF.

The V gene is TRBV7-6, the J gene TRBJ2-2; D possibly corresponds to TRBD1 (6 bases). V gave up 1 base and J gave up 4 bases, with 10 bases separating them. The germline V gene has CDR1 SGHVS and CDR2 FNYEAQ. CDR3 length: 15 amino acids. The CDR3 DNA sequence: TGTGCCAGCAGCTTAGGGCAGGGGCCCACCGGGGAGCTGTTTTTT. Encoded protein: CASSLGQGPTGELFF. The entire variable domain, with the rest obtained from reference TRBV7-6 and TRBJ2-2, is as follows: GAGVSQSPRYKVTKRGQDVALRCDPISGHVSLYWYRQALGQGPEFLTYFNYEAQQDKSGLPNDRFSAERPEGSISTLTIQRTEQRDSAMYRCASSLGQGPTGELFFGEGSRLTVL.

This chain links TRBV5-4 with TRBJ1-1, with D hard to call. The CDR3 extends over 15 amino acids. Germline-derived CDR1 and CDR2 are SGHNT and YYREEE (reference sequence). V lost 0 bases to trimming and J lost 2 bases, with 11 bases between them. CDR3 DNA sequence: TGTGCCAGCAGCTTGGCCGCCGACAAAAACACTGAAGCTTTCTTT. Protein product: CASSLAADKNTEAFF.

V and J are TRBV4-3 and TRBJ1-6; unclear D gene. CDR3 length equals 16 residues. Trimming removed 0 bases at V and 9 bases at J, with 15 bases between. The germline CDR1 and CDR2 sequences are LGHNA and YSLEER. The DNA of the CDR3 is TGCGCCAGCAGCCAAGATTGGCGACCGGCGGGTTCACCCCTCCACTTT. This encodes CASSQDWRPAGSPLHF.

The rearrangement uses TRBV19 and TRBJ1-4; perhaps TRBD1 as D (5 bases). From germline, CDR1 is LNHDA and CDR2 SQIVND (reference sequence). This CDR3 region has 15 residues. The V gene lost 3 bases and the J gene lost 5 bases, with 13 bases spanning the gap. CDR3 sequence: CASSIKGLHNEKLFF. In nucleotides, the CDR3 is TGTGCCAGTAGTATCAAGGGACTTCACAATGAAAAACTGTTTTTT.

This clone was counted once. Written as DNA, the CDR3 is TGTGCCTGGAGTGTTGCGGGTCTCACTGAAGCTTTCTTT. Translation gives CAWSVAGLTEAFF. V usage is TRBV30 and J usage is TRBJ1-1, with D unresolved. V gave up 0 bases and J gave up 4 bases, with 9 bases separating them. Per the germline V gene, CDR1 is GTSNPN and CDR2 is SVGIG (reference sequence). The CDR3 runs to 13 residues.

The chain employs TRBV15 and TRBJ2-1; TRBD2 aligns across 12 bases. The CDR3 contains 21 residues. The V and J ends lost 2 bases and 0 bases, in that order; junction bases with no gene match: 14. Germline CDR1 and CDR2: LNHNV and YYDKDF (reference sequence). This CDR3 reads CATSRHILGLAGISSYNEQFF. CDR3 coding DNA: TGTGCCACCAGCAGACATATACTAGGACTAGCGGGAATTAGCTCCTACAATGAGCAGTTCTTC.

As concerns this clone: The same CDR3 arises from other DNA sequences in this sample as well. V and J are TRBV6-6 and TRBJ1-5; D is unclear. The CDR3 is made up of 13 amino acids. The germline V and J ends were trimmed by 5 bases and 2 bases, with 7 bases remaining between them. Germline CDR1 is MNHNY and CDR2 is SVGAGI (reference sequence). The CDR3 is CASSPRGNQPQHF. In DNA, the CDR3 is TGTGCCAGCAGTCCACGAGGCAATCAGCCCCAGCATTTT.

This chain connects TRBV6-6 to TRBJ2-7, with a weak D call TRBD1 (6 bases). V was clipped by 0 bases and J by 2 bases, with 11 bases between them. The CDR3 is made up of 15 amino acids. The germline CDR1 and CDR2 sequences are MNHNY and SVGAGI (reference sequence). CDR3 DNA sequence: TGTGCCAGCAGTTACTCGTTAGGGGGAACCTACGAGCAGTACTTC. It encodes CASSYSLGGTYEQYF.

The CDR3 DNA sequence: TGCGCCAGCAGCTTTACAGGGGTCGGGGAGCAGTTCTTC. This gives the protein CASSFTGVGEQFF. The genes are TRBV5-1 and TRBJ2-1; 7 bases agree with TRBD1. This CDR3 has 13 amino acids. Germline V gives CDR1 SGHRS, CDR2 YFSETQ. The trim removed 2 bases at V and 10 bases at J, leaving 6 bases unmatched.